This T cell receptor (beta chain) was identified in a study of blood T cell repertoires in COVID-19. Overall study: The origin of the acute and convalescent COVID-19 samples was the United States, Italy and Spain. PBMCs, B-cell-depleted T cells, or T cells were the source of the cDNA or gDNA that made up the material.

In the study's own analysis: Researchers report that nucleated cell counts were estimated from reference gene primer amplification. This table comes from immunoSEQ multiplex PCR, and its TCRdb copy is limited to in-frame clones, with some not included. V and J calls plus clone size are reproduced from that table; the DNA served to infer D and trimming. Here the sample spans 150,000 to 200,000 clones, 86% being singletons. Trimming cost V 0 bases and J 1 base, with 6 bases left between them. This CDR3 has 14 residues. Germline loops: CDR1 MNHNS, CDR2 SASEGT. The sequence was obtained from a man aged 18 to 35 with acute or convalescent COVID-19. The rearrangement uses TRBV6-1 and TRBJ1-1, with no clear D. The sample was peripheral blood. The CDR3 DNA reads TGTGCCAGCAGTGAAGCTGAGGCGAACACTGAAGCTTTCTTT. It codes for CASSEAEANTEAFF.